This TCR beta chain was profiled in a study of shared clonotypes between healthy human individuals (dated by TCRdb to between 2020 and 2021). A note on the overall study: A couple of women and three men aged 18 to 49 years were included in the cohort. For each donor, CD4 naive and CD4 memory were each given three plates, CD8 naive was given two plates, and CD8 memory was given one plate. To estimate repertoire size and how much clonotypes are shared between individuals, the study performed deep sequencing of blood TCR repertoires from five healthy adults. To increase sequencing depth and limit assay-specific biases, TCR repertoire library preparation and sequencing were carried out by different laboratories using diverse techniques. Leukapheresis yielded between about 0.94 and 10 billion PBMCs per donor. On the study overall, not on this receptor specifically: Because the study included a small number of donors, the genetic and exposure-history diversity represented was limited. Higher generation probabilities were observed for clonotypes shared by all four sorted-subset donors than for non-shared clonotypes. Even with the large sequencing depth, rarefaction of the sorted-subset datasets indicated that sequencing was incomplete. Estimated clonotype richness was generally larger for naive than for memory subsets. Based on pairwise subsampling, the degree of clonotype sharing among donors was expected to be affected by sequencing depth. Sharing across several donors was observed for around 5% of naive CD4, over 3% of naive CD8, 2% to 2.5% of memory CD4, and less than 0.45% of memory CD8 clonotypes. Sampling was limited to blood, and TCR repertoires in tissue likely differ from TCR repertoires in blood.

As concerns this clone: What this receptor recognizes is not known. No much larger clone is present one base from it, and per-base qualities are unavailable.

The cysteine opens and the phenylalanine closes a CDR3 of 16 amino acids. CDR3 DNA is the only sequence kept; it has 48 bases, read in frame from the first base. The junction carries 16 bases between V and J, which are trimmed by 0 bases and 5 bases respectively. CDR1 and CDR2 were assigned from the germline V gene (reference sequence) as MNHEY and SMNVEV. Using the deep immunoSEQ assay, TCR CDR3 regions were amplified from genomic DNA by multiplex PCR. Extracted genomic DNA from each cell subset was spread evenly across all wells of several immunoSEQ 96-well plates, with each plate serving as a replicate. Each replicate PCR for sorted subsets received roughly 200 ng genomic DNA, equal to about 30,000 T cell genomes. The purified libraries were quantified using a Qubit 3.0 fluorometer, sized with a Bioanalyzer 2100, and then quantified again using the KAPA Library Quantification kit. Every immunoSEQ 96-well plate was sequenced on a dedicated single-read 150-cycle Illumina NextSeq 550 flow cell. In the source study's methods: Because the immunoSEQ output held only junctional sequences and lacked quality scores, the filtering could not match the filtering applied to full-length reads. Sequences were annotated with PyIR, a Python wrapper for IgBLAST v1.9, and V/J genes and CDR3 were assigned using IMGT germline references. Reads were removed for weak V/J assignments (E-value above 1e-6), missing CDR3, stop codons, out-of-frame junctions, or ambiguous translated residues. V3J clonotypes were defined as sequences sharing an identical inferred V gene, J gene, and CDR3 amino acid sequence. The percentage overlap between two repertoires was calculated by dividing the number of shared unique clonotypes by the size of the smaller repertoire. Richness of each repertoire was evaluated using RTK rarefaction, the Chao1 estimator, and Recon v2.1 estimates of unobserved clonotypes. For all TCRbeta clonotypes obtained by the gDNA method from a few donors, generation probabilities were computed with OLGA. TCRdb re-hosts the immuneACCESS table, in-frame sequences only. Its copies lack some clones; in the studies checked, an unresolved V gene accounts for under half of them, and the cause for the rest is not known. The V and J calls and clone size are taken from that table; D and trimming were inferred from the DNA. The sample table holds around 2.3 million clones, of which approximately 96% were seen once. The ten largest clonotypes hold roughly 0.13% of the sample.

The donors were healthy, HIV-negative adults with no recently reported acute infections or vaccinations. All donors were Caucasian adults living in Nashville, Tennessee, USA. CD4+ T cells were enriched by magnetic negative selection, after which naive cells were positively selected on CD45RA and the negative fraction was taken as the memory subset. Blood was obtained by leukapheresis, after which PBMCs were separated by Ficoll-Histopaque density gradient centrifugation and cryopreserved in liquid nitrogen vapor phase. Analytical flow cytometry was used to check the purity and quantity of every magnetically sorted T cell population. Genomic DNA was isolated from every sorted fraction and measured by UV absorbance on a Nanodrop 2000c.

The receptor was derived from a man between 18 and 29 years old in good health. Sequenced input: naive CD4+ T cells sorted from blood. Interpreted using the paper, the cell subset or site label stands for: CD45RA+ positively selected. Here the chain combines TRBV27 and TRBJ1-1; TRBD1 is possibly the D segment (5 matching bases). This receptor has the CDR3 CASSLSRDAGVTEAFF. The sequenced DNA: TGTGCCAGCAGTTTATCCCGGGACGCCGGAGTAACTGAAGCTTTCTTT.